The 21 T cell receptor beta chains reported below all come from one sample, sequenced in a study of cytomegalovirus exposure and HLA in healthy donors. Use of 60 Vbeta and 13 Jbeta primers characterized the PCR. The data were produced by immunoSEQ multiplex PCR, yet TCRdb's version contains in-frame clones alone and is incomplete. Of roughly 110,000 clones listed, 60% to 85% are singletons. The sequenced material came from PBMCs. These receptor sequences come from a female donor in good health and CMV-seronegative.

The chain couples TRBV14 to TRBJ2-3; no firm D call. The V and J ends lost 0 bases and 0 bases respectively, with 7 bases between them. This CDR3 comprises 15 residues. Germline values: CDR1 SGHDN, CDR2 FVKESK. The CDR3 spells CASSQDGRSTDTQYF. The CDR3 nucleotides are TGTGCCAGCAGCCAAGACGGCAGGAGCACAGATACGCAGTATTTT.

The chain has TRBV7-9 and TRBJ1-2; TRBD1 might be the D (5 bases). Looked up from germline, CDR1 is SEHNR and CDR2 is FQNEAQ (reference sequence). V was cut by 2 bases and J by 4 bases, with 17 bases left in between. CDR3 length equals 16 residues. CDR3 amino acids: CASSLSLAGPGYGYTF. CDR3 coding DNA: TGTGCCAGCAGCTTAAGCCTAGCGGGACCAGGCTATGGCTACACCTTC.

A note on this clone: Germline is not matched at one junction end, which may reflect a read error. The chain has TRBV27 and TRBJ1-2; tentatively, D is TRBD1 (5 bases). CDR1 and CDR2 (germline): MNHEY, SMNVEV (reference sequence). The CDR3 consists of 11 residues. CDR3 region: CASSFLGQCYF. The CDR3 nucleotides read TGTGCCAGCAGTTTCTTGGGGCAGTGCTACTTC.

The rearrangement joins TRBV2 to TRBJ1-2, with D possibly being TRBD1 (6 bases). This CDR3 contains 17 residues. V shed 1 base and J shed 4 bases, with 19 bases lying between them. CDR1 and CDR2 from the germline V gene are SNHLY and FYNNEI. CDR3 in DNA: TGTGCCAGCAGTGAAGGGAGAGTCGGGGGGCGCCGCTATGGCTACACCTTC. Translation: CASSEGRVGGRRYGYTF.

This clone has a handful of counts. The V call is TRBV4-3, the J call TRBJ2-7; D remains unclear. The CDR3 length is 14 residues. The V gene lost 1 base and the J gene lost 0 bases, with 7 bases spanning the gap. Per the germline V gene, CDR1 is LGHNA and CDR2 is YSLEER. The CDR3 spells CASSQVAPSYEQYF. In nucleotides, the CDR3 is TGCGCCAGCAGCCAAGTGGCCCCCTCCTACGAGCAGTACTTC.

This clone has just one count. The rearrangement uses TRBV5-1 and TRBJ2-1; 9 positions agree with TRBD1. Germline loops: CDR1 SGHRS, CDR2 YFSETQ. The trim removed 2 bases at V and 9 bases at J, leaving 9 bases unmatched. The CDR3 is 15 amino acids. This CDR3 is CASSLGTGINIEQFF. The CDR3 nucleotides read TGCGCCAGCAGCTTAGGGACAGGGATCAATATTGAGCAGTTCTTC. The full variable domain, rest sourced from reference TRBV5-1 and TRBJ2-1, is KAGVTQTPRYLIKTRGQQVTLSCSPISGHRSVSWYQQTPGQGLQFLFEYFSETQRNKGNFPGRFSGRQFSNSRSEMNVSTLELGDSALYLCASSLGTGINIEQFFGPGTRLTVL.

This clone showed up just once. The CDR3 is CASSLRETEDTQYF. The CDR3 region has the DNA TGTGCCAGCAGCCTTCGGGAAACCGAGGATACGCAGTATTTT. J is TRBJ2-3 and V is TRBV11-2; possibly TRBD2 for D (5 bases). Trimming took off 5 bases at V and 6 bases at J, with 15 bases between the two ends. The CDR3 totals 14 residues. Germline lookup yields CDR1 SGHAT and CDR2 FQNNGV. Drawing the rest from reference TRBV11-2 and TRBJ2-3, the complete variable domain is EAGVAQSPRYKIIEKRQSVAFWCNPISGHATLYWYQQILGQGPKLLIQFQNNGVVDDSQLPKDRFSAERLKGVDSTLKIQPAKLEDSAVYLCASSLRETEDTQYFGPGTRLTVL.

The chain employs TRBV5-4 and TRBJ2-1, with 11 bases fitting TRBD1. The V and J ends lost 5 bases and 2 bases, in that order; junction bases with no gene match: 3. CDR3 size: 15 residues. Germline assignment: CDR1 SGHNT and CDR2 YYREEE (reference sequence). The chain's CDR3 is CASRPGQGAYNEQFF. CDR3 sequence (DNA): TGTGCCAGCAGACCGGGACAGGGGGCCTACAATGAGCAGTTCTTC.

This clone was observed a handful of times. As DNA, the CDR3 is TGTGCCAGCAGGGCCGGACAGGGAGGTTTTGGTGAAGCTTTCTTT. Its translation is CASRAGQGGFGEAFF. V is TRBV7-6 and J is TRBJ1-1; TRBD1 matches 8 bases. CDR3 size: 15 residues. The V and J ends lost 6 bases and 7 bases, in that order; junction bases with no gene match: 13. CDR1 is SGHVS and CDR2 is FNYEAQ in the germline V gene.

The V gene is TRBV11-2, the J gene TRBJ2-4, with D perhaps TRBD1 (6 bases). The germline V gene encodes CDR1 SGHAT and CDR2 FQNNGV. The CDR3 runs 15 residues. The ends were cut back, 2 bases at V and 6 bases at J, with 14 bases in the middle. The CDR3: CASSLMGAGLNIQYF. The CDR3 DNA reads as TGTGCCAGCAGCTTAATGGGGGCGGGTCTAAACATTCAGTACTTC.

The CDR3: CASSLATSGNEQFF. DNA for the CDR3: TGTGCCAGCAGCTTAGCAACCTCGGGTAATGAGCAGTTCTTC. The chain couples TRBV7-8 to TRBJ2-1, with D uncertain. V gave up 0 bases and J gave up 7 bases, with 10 bases separating them. Germline CDR1 is SGHVS and CDR2 is FQNEAQ. This CDR3 region has 14 residues.

J is TRBJ1-6 and V is TRBV30; D gene unclear. V was pared by 2 bases and J by 10 bases, with 12 bases between. CDR1 is GTSNPN and CDR2 is SVGIG in the germline V gene (reference sequence). The CDR3 is made up of 13 amino acids. CDR3 in DNA: TGTGCCTGGAGTAGCGGACCCCGGTCACCCCTCCACTTT. Amino acid sequence: CAWSSGPRSPLHF.

The chain joins TRBV19 to TRBJ1-1, with a weak D call TRBD1 (5 bases). The CDR3 length is 13 residues. With 10 bases removed from V and 5 bases from J, the gap between germline ends came to 17 bases. Germline V CDR1 and CDR2: LNHDA, SQIVND (reference sequence). The CDR3 DNA follows: TGTGCCACGAACCCTCCGGGGGTGACTGAAGCTTTCTTT. Translation gives CATNPPGVTEAFF.

V and J are TRBV7-6 and TRBJ2-2; TRBD2 matches at 8 bases. The V gene's germline CDR1 is SGHVS and CDR2 FNYEAQ. Germline trimming cut 0 bases from V and 1 base from J; bases unmatched to any gene: 7. This CDR3 has 18 residues. The CDR3 sequence is CASSLAPGGPLNTGELFF. In DNA form, the CDR3 reads TGTGCCAGCAGCTTAGCGCCGGGGGGGCCCTTGAACACCGGGGAGCTGTTTTTT. The full variable domain, completed using reference TRBV7-6 and TRBJ2-2, is GAGVSQSPRYKVTKRGQDVALRCDPISGHVSLYWYRQALGQGPEFLTYFNYEAQQDKSGLPNDRFSAERPEGSISTLTIQRTEQRDSAMYRCASSLAPGGPLNTGELFFGEGSRLTVL.

Comment on this clone: Other DNA sequences in this specimen translate into the identical CDR3. The V and J genes are TRBV9 and TRBJ1-3; D gene unclear. V lost 0 bases and J 2 bases, leaving 6 bases between the germline ends. The CDR3 contains 14 residues. Germline loops: CDR1 SGDLS, CDR2 YYNGEE. The CDR3 here is CASSVGSTGNTIYF. CDR3 bases: TGTGCCAGCAGCGTAGGGAGTACTGGAAACACCATATATTTT.

The CDR3 region has the DNA TGTGCCAGGGGGACAGGGCCTGGGCCCCTCCACTTT. Protein product: CARGTGPGPLHF. The V call is TRBV2, the J call TRBJ1-6, with 9 bases matching TRBD1. The CDR3 consists of 12 residues. Germline CDR1 is SNHLY and CDR2 is FYNNEI. The V segment lost 9 bases and the J segment 13 bases; nucleotides outside the gene matches: 7.

The J gene is TRBJ1-1, the V gene TRBV9; unclear D gene. In germline, CDR1 is SGDLS, CDR2 YYNGEE. Trimming removed 4 bases at V and 1 base at J, with 14 bases between. This CDR3 has 15 residues. The CDR3 DNA follows: TGTGCCAGCAGCCAGCAAAAAGGCGGGAACACTGAAGCTTTCTTT. This translates into CASSQQKGGNTEAFF.

V and J are TRBV9 and TRBJ2-3; the match to TRBD2 covers 15 bases. The germline V gene has CDR1 SGDLS and CDR2 YYNGEE. Trimming at V came to 3 bases and at J to 2 bases, leaving 10 bases not matched to a gene. The length of the CDR3 is 19 residues. CDR3 loop: CASSAGLAGGPIYTDTQYF. CDR3 in DNA: TGTGCCAGCAGCGCCGGACTAGCGGGGGGGCCTATATACACAGATACGCAGTATTTT.

This chain joins TRBV4-1 and TRBJ2-7; 7 bases are shared with TRBD1. There are 15 residues in the CDR3. The V gene's germline CDR1 is MGHRA and CDR2 YSYEKL. J gave up 2 bases and V 3 bases, and 7 bases lay outside the gene matches. CDR3 nucleotides: TGCGCCAGCAGCCAGGTGGACAGGACCACCTACGAGCAGTACTTC. Its translation is CASSQVDRTTYEQYF.

V usage is TRBV30 and J usage is TRBJ2-3; 9 nucleotides line up with TRBD1. The CDR3 loop spans 13 amino acids. V was clipped by 5 bases and J by 4 bases; unmatched bases: 4. The germline gives CDR1 GTSNPN, CDR2 SVGIG (reference sequence). The CDR3 DNA reads as TGTGCCTGGGCGGGACAGGGTGCAGATACGCAGTATTTT. Its protein product is CAWAGQGADTQYF.

This sequence joins TRBV19 and TRBJ1-1, with D uncertain. Between the trimmed V and J ends, which lost 8 bases and 7 bases, there was a span of 14 bases. From germline, CDR1 is LNHDA and CDR2 SQIVND (reference sequence). The CDR3 spans 12 residues. Here the CDR3 DNA reads TGTGCCAGTTCACCCCGCACCGGTGAAGCTTTCTTT. It encodes CASSPRTGEAFF.